The 15 T cell receptor beta chains below were found in one sample sequenced in a study of cytomegalovirus exposure and HLA in healthy donors. Amplification used 60 Vbeta primers and 13 Jbeta primers. Sequencing was performed with immunoSEQ multiplex PCR; in TCRdb, only in-frame clones are kept and a portion is missing. The sample yields approximately 170,000 clones, around three quarters seen once. The sequenced sample was PBMCs. The receptors stem from a middle-aged woman in good health and CMV-seronegative.

V and J are TRBV7-8 and TRBJ2-1, with D perhaps TRBD2 (7 bases). Germline CDR1 and CDR2: SGHVS and FQNEAQ. This CDR3 region has 15 residues. With 2 bases removed from V and 6 bases from J, the gap between germline ends came to 14 bases. The CDR3 protein is CASSLFGRGVNEQFF. The DNA for the CDR3 is TGTGCCAGCAGCTTATTTGGGAGGGGGGTCAATGAGCAGTTCTTC.

V and J are TRBV11-2 and TRBJ2-7; D ambiguous. Between the trimmed V and J ends, which lost 5 bases and 4 bases, there was a span of 6 bases. The length of the CDR3 is 11 residues. Germline-derived CDR1 and CDR2 are SGHAT and FQNNGV. The CDR3 DNA sequence: TGTGCCAGCAGCGCTAAGTACGAGCAGTACTTC. This codes for CASSAKYEQYF.

This clone has just one count. The chain has TRBV12-5 and TRBJ2-7; TRBD1 matches 10 bases. Germline values: CDR1 LGHNT, CDR2 FRNRAP. The CDR3 loop spans 14 amino acids. J was trimmed by 3 bases and V by 9 bases; bases with no gene match: 8. CDR3 DNA sequence: TGTGCTAGCCCCCCGGGACAGGGGCTCTACGAGCAGTACTTC. This sequence encodes CASPPGQGLYEQYF.

This chain links TRBV7-2 with TRBJ2-5; no firm D call. Germline V lookup: CDR1 SGHTA, CDR2 FQGNSA. CDR3 length: 12 residues. The V end was cut by 2 bases, the J end by 10 bases, with 11 bases between. The CDR3 region has the DNA TGTGCCAGCAGCTTACCCACCCACGGCCAGTACTTC. Translation gives CASSLPTHGQYF.

This chain links TRBV30 with TRBJ1-2; 7 bases agree with TRBD1. V shed 5 bases and J 4 bases; nucleotides not matched to a gene: 4. Germline V lookup: CDR1 GTSNPN, CDR2 SVGIG (reference sequence). This CDR3 contains 12 residues. CDR3 sequence: CAWARDSYGYTF. CDR3 sequence (DNA): TGTGCCTGGGCACGGGACAGCTATGGCTACACCTTC.

The V and J genes are TRBV27 and TRBJ1-1; D gene uncertain. With 8 bases removed from V and 1 base from J, the gap between germline ends came to 8 bases. Germline assignment: CDR1 MNHEY and CDR2 SMNVEV (reference sequence). This CDR3 region has 12 residues. This chain's CDR3 is CASFRRNTEAFF. In DNA form, the CDR3 reads TGTGCCAGCTTCCGCAGGAACACTGAAGCTTTCTTT.

This clone has more than one count but fewer than ten. The chain uses TRBV5-6 and TRBJ1-2; the match to TRBD1 covers 9 bases. Germline values: CDR1 SGHDT, CDR2 YYEEEE. Unmatched junction bases numbered 3, after V lost 2 bases and J lost 7 bases. This CDR3 region has 13 residues. CDR3 in amino acids: CASSFTGGGGYTF. The CDR3 coding sequence is TGTGCCAGCAGCTTTACAGGGGGCGGTGGCTACACCTTC.

The J gene is TRBJ2-7, the V gene TRBV6-1; D is perhaps TRBD2 (5 bases). The CDR3 contains 11 residues. Germline CDR1 MNHNS, CDR2 SASEGT. With 6 bases removed from V and 3 bases from J, the gap between germline ends came to 6 bases. The CDR3 nucleotides read TGTGCCAGCAGCGACTACTACGAGCAGTACTTC. Residues: CASSDYYEQYF.

The chain recombines TRBV6-5 with TRBJ2-3, with 10 bases that match TRBD2. The CDR3 sequence is 15 residues long. V lost 6 bases to trimming and J lost 2 bases; unmatched junction nucleotides: 5. The V gene's germline CDR1 is MNHEY and CDR2 SVGAGI. The chain's CDR3 is CASSPGLAATDTQYF. The CDR3 DNA reads TGTGCCAGCAGCCCCGGACTAGCGGCCACAGATACGCAGTATTTT.

The gene calls are TRBV5-1 and TRBJ2-1; 13 nucleotides line up with TRBD2. This CDR3 is 16 amino acids long. Germline lookup yields CDR1 SGHRS and CDR2 YFSETQ. V trimming: 4 bases; J trimming: 5 bases; junction bases outside the gene matches: 6. CDR3 nucleotide sequence: TGCGCCAGCAGCATACAGGGACTAGCGGGAAACAATGAGCAGTTCTTC. Amino acids: CASSIQGLAGNNEQFF.

This chain links TRBV15 with TRBJ2-7; 8 nucleotides agree with TRBD2. Germline V gene sequence: CDR1 LNHNV, CDR2 YYDKDF (reference sequence). This CDR3 is built from 15 residues. Unmatched junction bases numbered 12, after V lost 5 bases and J lost 6 bases. CDR3 sequence: CATSAGGSSKGEQYF. CDR3 in DNA: TGTGCCACCAGCGCGGGGGGCTCTAGCAAGGGCGAGCAGTACTTC. The whole variable domain, remainder taken from reference TRBV15 and TRBJ2-7, is DAMVIQNPRYQVTQFGKPVTLSCSQTLNHNVMYWYQQKSSQAPKLLFHYYDKDFNNEADTPDNFQSRRPNTSFCFLDIRSPGLGDTAMYLCATSAGGSSKGEQYFGPGTRLTVT.

The chain is built from TRBV7-8 and TRBJ2-1, with a possible D match to TRBD1 (6 bases). V lost 1 base and J 6 bases, leaving 13 bases between the germline ends. CDR1 and CDR2 from the germline V gene are SGHVS and FQNEAQ. There are 15 residues in the CDR3. DNA for the CDR3: TGTGCCAGCAGCTTAGGTGGGGGCACAAGCAATGAGCAGTTCTTC. It translates to CASSLGGGTSNEQFF.

This clone was found a few times. The chain has TRBV2 and TRBJ2-7, with 9 bases matching TRBD1. Germline V gene data show CDR1 as SNHLY and CDR2 as FYNNEI. This CDR3 has 17 amino acids. J was trimmed by 6 bases and V by 2 bases; bases with no gene match: 14. This chain's CDR3 is CASSEMGSGTGKGEQYF. The DNA for the CDR3 is TGTGCCAGCAGTGAAATGGGGTCTGGGACAGGGAAGGGCGAGCAGTACTTC.

This clone was seen a few times. The chain is built from TRBV5-1 and TRBJ2-5, with 9 bases fitting TRBD1. Germline V gene data show CDR1 as SGHRS and CDR2 as YFSETQ. J gave up 2 bases and V 0 bases, and 2 bases lay outside the gene matches. The CDR3 contains 15 residues. The CDR3 reads CASSLVGTGQETQYF. The CDR3 DNA follows: TGCGCCAGCAGCTTGGTAGGGACAGGGCAAGAGACCCAGTACTTC.

This clone was seen only a few times. The J gene is TRBJ2-2, the V gene TRBV25-1; D is possibly TRBD2 (5 bases). CDR1 is MGHDK and CDR2 is SYGVNS in the germline V gene. This CDR3 is built from 16 residues. V was cut by 3 bases and J by 3 bases, with 14 bases left in between. The CDR3 region is CASSEGLGRDTGELFF. The DNA of the CDR3 is TGTGCCAGCAGTGAGGGATTAGGGAGAGACACCGGGGAGCTGTTTTTT.